These T cell receptor beta chains were read from a single sample in a study of blood T cell repertoires in COVID-19. TCRdb keeps only in-frame clones here, not all; method: immunoSEQ multiplex PCR. The table shows about 400,000 clones, with around 88% occurring only once. The sample consisted of peripheral blood. The source is a woman aged 25 to 45 with acute or convalescent COVID-19. Each CDR3 is given with its conserved first and last residue. The D gene is left open where the match is weak. For some rows the clone size is stated as once, few or many, or as a class when expanded; others skip it.

CASSIGGTGREAFF TGTGCCAGTAGTATAGGCGGGACAGGACGTGAAGCTTTCTTT . TRBV19 TRBD1 14 TRBJ1-1
CASSSPRTVQETQYF TGTGCCAGCAGCTCCCCTCGAACGGTACAAGAGACCCAGTACTTC . TRBV7-2 . 15 TRBJ2-5
CASSRRGLTGLRRGYTF TGTGCCAGCAGCCGTAGGGGTCTGACAGGGTTGAGGAGAGGCTACACCTTC . TRBV7-9 TRBD1 17 TRBJ1-2
CAWDPGGTLRAQETQYF TGTGCCTGGGACCCCGGGGGGACCCTCCGGGCCCAAGAGACCCAGTACTTC once TRBV30 TRBD2 17 TRBJ2-5
CASSLVSESEAFF TGTGCCAGCAGCTTGGTATCAGAATCTGAAGCTTTCTTT . TRBV5-6 . 13 TRBJ1-1
CASSTYDGDYGYTF TGTGCCAGCAGCACGTACGACGGAGACTATGGCTACACCTTC medium-sized TRBV9 . 14 TRBJ1-2
CASSFGATGGSSPLHF TGTGCCAGCAGTTTTGGGGCGACAGGGGGCAGTTCACCCCTCCACTTT . TRBV28 TRBD1 16 TRBJ1-6
CASSVAGDTEAFF TGTGCCAGCAGTGTTGCCGGGGACACTGAAGCTTTCTTT . TRBV2 . 13 TRBJ1-1
CASSQASTAEAFF TGCGCCAGCAGCCAAGCCTCGACAGCAGAAGCTTTCTTT . TRBV4-1 . 13 TRBJ1-1
CASSPWGGENYGYTF TGCGCCAGCAGCCCCTGGGGGGGGGAGAACTATGGCTACACCTTC . TRBV5-1 . 15 TRBJ1-2
CASSPGTGVYEQYF TGTGCCAGCAGTCCCGGGACAGGGGTCTACGAGCAGTACTTC . TRBV5-6 TRBD1 14 TRBJ2-7
CASSPTGSHTEAFF TGTGCCAGCAGCCCTACAGGGTCCCACACTGAAGCTTTCTTT . TRBV28 . 14 TRBJ1-1
CASSHVAITYNEQFF TGCGCCAGCAGCCACGTCGCGATTACCTACAATGAGCAGTTCTTC . TRBV10-1 . 15 TRBJ2-1
CASSILGSGSNQPQHF TGTGCCAGTAGTATTTTGGGGTCGGGGAGCAATCAGCCCCAGCATTTT . TRBV19 . 16 TRBJ1-5
CASSLGLVLHEQYF TGTGCCAGCAGCTTAGGACTAGTATTACACGAGCAGTACTTC . TRBV7-2 . 14 TRBJ2-7
CASSLTGGLYRNTEAFF TGTGCCAGCAGCTTGACGGGGGGGCTGTACCGGAACACTGAAGCTTTCTTT . TRBV5-6 . 17 TRBJ1-1
CASGLPPRASGGPLGNEQFF TGTGCTAGTGGTTTGCCCCCCCGGGCTAGCGGGGGGCCCCTGGGCAATGAGCAGTTCTTC . TRBV12-5 TRBD2 20 TRBJ2-1
CASGLGVQGDEQYF TGTGCTAGTGGTTTGGGGGTACAGGGTGACGAGCAGTACTTC . TRBV12-5 . 14 TRBJ2-7
CASSQGSAGNEQFF TGCGCCAGCAGCCAAGGGTCAGCGGGGAATGAGCAGTTCTTC . TRBV4-1 TRBD2 14 TRBJ2-1
CASSSVGGYEQYF TGCGCCAGCAGCTCCGTCGGGGGGTACGAGCAGTACTTC . TRBV5-1 TRBD2 13 TRBJ2-7
CASSLPGGNSPLHF TGCGCCAGCAGCTTGCCGGGTGGCAATTCACCCCTCCACTTT . TRBV5-1 . 14 TRBJ1-6
CASNLGGPSQPQHF TGTGCCAGTAACCTAGGGGGTCCCTCTCAGCCCCAGCATTTT few TRBV19 . 14 TRBJ1-5
CASSNPPRRGLDGYTF TGTGCCAGTAGTAACCCGCCGAGGAGGGGGCTCGATGGCTACACCTTC . TRBV19 TRBD1 16 TRBJ1-2
CASSFSPGQGFGNQPQHF TGTGCCAGCAGCTTCTCCCCGGGACAGGGGTTCGGCAATCAGCCCCAGCATTTT once TRBV7-2 TRBD1 18 TRBJ1-5
CASSLRVAGPGELFF TGTGCCAGCAGTCTCCGAGTAGCGGGGCCCGGGGAGCTGTTTTTT . TRBV27 TRBD2 15 TRBJ2-2
CASSLGLAEYNEQFF TGTGCCAGCAGCTTAGGTCTAGCGGAATACAATGAGCAGTTCTTC . TRBV7-8 TRBD2 15 TRBJ2-1
CASQGQGFIEQFF TGTGCCAGCCAGGGACAGGGTTTTATTGAGCAGTTCTTC . TRBV13 TRBD1 13 TRBJ2-1
CASSTDRGGEQFF TGTGCCAGCTCAACAGACAGGGGGGGCGAGCAGTTCTTC . TRBV18 TRBD1 13 TRBJ2-1
CASSLTPTTGGRENGYTF TGCGCCAGCAGCTTGACTCCCACAACAGGGGGCAGAGAAAATGGCTACACCTTC few TRBV5-1 TRBD1 18 TRBJ1-2
CAISGGDTDTQYF TGTGCCATCAGCGGGGGGGATACAGATACGCAGTATTTT . TRBV10-3 TRBD2 13 TRBJ2-3
CASSAGTSGGNEQFF TGCGCCAGCAGTGCCGGAACTAGCGGGGGGAATGAGCAGTTCTTC . TRBV5-1 TRBD2 15 TRBJ2-1
CASSQPLRDNEIDGYTF TGTGCCAGCAGCCAACCACTCCGGGACAATGAGATAGATGGCTACACCTTC . TRBV3-1/TRBV3-2 . 17 TRBJ1-2
CASSSLTSGDNTGELFF TGTGCCAGCAGCTCCCTGACTAGCGGGGATAACACCGGGGAGCTGTTTTTT . TRBV13 TRBD2 17 TRBJ2-2
CASSYKGTGGHQPQHF TGTGCCAGCAGCTATAAGGGGACAGGGGGGCATCAGCCCCAGCATTTT . TRBV5-8 TRBD1 16 TRBJ1-5
CASSQTRTDYEQYF TGCGCCAGCAGCCAAACCCGGACAGACTACGAGCAGTACTTC . TRBV4-1 . 14 TRBJ2-7
CASSPILEREGNQPQHF TGTGCCAGCAGTCCCATCCTTGAGAGGGAGGGCAATCAGCCCCAGCATTTT . TRBV28 . 17 TRBJ1-5
CASSYSSGGAYEQFF TGTGCCAGCAGTTACTCGAGCGGGGGGGCCTATGAGCAGTTCTTC . TRBV6-6 TRBD2 15 TRBJ2-1
CASSIGARQGITETFF TGTGCCAGTAGTATAGGAGCTCGACAGGGTATCACTGAAACTTTCTTT once TRBV19 TRBD1 16 TRBJ1-1
CASSRRDRGIFHGYTF TGTGCCAGTAGCCGGCGGGACAGGGGTATTTTCCATGGCTACACCTTC . TRBV19 TRBD1 16 TRBJ1-2
CAWLGTRNEQFF TGTGCCTGGTTGGGGACAAGGAATGAGCAGTTCTTC . TRBV30 . 12 TRBJ2-1
CASSNAQGLSSYEQYF TGTGCCAGCAGCAACGCACAGGGCCTTAGCTCCTACGAGCAGTACTTC . TRBV7-8 . 16 TRBJ2-7
CASNAGFQETQYF TGTGCCAGCAATGCGGGGTTTCAAGAGACCCAGTACTTC . TRBV9 . 13 TRBJ2-5
CASHSNRATDTQYF TGTGCCTCCCACTCCAACAGGGCCACAGATACGCAGTATTTT . TRBV11-2 . 14 TRBJ2-3
CASRQVYQPQHF TGTGCCAGCAGACAGGTCTATCAGCCCCAGCATTTT . TRBV6-4 . 12 TRBJ1-5
CASIGQGVYGTQYF TGTGCCAGCATTGGACAGGGAGTGTACGGGACCCAGTACTTC . TRBV6-5 TRBD1 14 TRBJ2-5
CASSEGDRGHEQYF TGTGCCAGCAGTGAAGGGGACAGGGGGCATGAGCAGTACTTC . TRBV6-1 TRBD1 14 TRBJ2-7
CASSYSDNSNQPQHF TGTGCCAGCAGTTACTCTGACAACAGCAATCAGCCCCAGCATTTT . TRBV6-6 . 15 TRBJ1-5
CASSRDRGEKLFF TGTGCCAGTAGTAGGGACAGGGGGGAAAAACTGTTTTTT . TRBV19 TRBD1 13 TRBJ1-4
CASRPGANVLTF TGTGCCAGCAGACCGGGAGCCAACGTCCTGACTTTC . TRBV6-5 . 12 TRBJ2-6
CASSLVAGANTDTQYF TGTGCCAGCAGCTTAGTAGCGGGAGCTAACACAGATACGCAGTATTTT . TRBV7-2 TRBD2 16 TRBJ2-3
CASSFFGGQETQYF TGTGCCAGCAGCTTTTTCGGGGGACAAGAGACCCAGTACTTC . TRBV7-9 . 14 TRBJ2-5
CASSQENPGPQYF TGCGCCAGCAGCCAAGAAAACCCAGGTCCGCAGTATTTT . TRBV4-1 . 13 TRBJ2-3